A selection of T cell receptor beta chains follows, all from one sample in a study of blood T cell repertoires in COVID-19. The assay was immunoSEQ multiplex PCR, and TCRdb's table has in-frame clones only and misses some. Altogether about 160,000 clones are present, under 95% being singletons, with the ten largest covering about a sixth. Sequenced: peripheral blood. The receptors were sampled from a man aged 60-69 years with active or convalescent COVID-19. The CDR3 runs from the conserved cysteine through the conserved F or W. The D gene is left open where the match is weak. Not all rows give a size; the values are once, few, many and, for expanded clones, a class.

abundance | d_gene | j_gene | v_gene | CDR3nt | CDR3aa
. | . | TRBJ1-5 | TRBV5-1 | TGCGCCAGCAGCCCCGGGTCGGTTAGCAATCAGCCCCAGCATTTT | CASSPGSVSNQPQHF
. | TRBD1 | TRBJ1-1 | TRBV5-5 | TGTGCCAGCAGCGGAACAGGGGGTGCTTTCTTT | CASSGTGGAFF
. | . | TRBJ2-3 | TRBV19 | TGTGCCAGTAGTATGCAGGGGTTTTCGGATACGCAGTATTTT | CASSMQGFSDTQYF
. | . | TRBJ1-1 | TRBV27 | TGTGCCAGCAGTTCGCTCGGGGAATTGAACACTGAAGCTTTCTTT | CASSSLGELNTEAFF
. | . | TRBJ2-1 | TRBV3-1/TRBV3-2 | TGTGCCAGCAGCCAAGCCCGGGACAACTACAATGAGCAGTTCTTC | CASSQARDNYNEQFF
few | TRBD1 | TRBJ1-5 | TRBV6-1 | TGTGCCAGCAGTGCCGGATTCTGGAGGGGGCGAGGAAATCAGCCCCAGCATTTT | CASSAGFWRGRGNQPQHF
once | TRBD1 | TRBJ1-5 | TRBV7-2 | TGTGCCAGCAGCCTGGACAGGGAGAGCAATCAGCCCCAGCATTTT | CASSLDRESNQPQHF
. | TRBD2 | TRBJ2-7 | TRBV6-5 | TGTGCCAGCATGACTAGCGGTAAACCGACCTACGAGCAGTACTTC | CASMTSGKPTYEQYF
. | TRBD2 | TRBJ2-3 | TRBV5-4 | TGTGCCAGCAAACTACCGGGACTAGCGGGGGGAGATACGCAGTATTTT | CASKLPGLAGGDTQYF
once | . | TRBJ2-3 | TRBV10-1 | TGCGCCACCAGGTCCGGGGTGATGGGCACAGATACGCAGTATTTT | CATRSGVMGTDTQYF
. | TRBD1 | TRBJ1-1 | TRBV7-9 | TGTGCCAGCAGCTTAGACAGGGGTTCCACTGAAGCTTTCTTT | CASSLDRGSTEAFF
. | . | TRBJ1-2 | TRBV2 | TGTGCCAGCAGCACAGACCCTTTCTATGGCTACACCTTC | CASSTDPFYGYTF
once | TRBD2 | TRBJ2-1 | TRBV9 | TGTGCCAGCAGCGTAGCTTGGGGACTAGCGGGAGGGCCTTACAATGAGCAGTTCTTC | CASSVAWGLAGGPYNEQFF
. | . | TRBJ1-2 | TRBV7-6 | TGTGCCAGCAGCTTAGGAGGGACAACTCCCTATGGCTACACCTTC | CASSLGGTTPYGYTF
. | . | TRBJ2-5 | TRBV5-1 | TGCGCCAGCAGCTTGGGAGTTGAGTTCCGACAAGAGACCCAGTACTTC | CASSLGVEFRQETQYF